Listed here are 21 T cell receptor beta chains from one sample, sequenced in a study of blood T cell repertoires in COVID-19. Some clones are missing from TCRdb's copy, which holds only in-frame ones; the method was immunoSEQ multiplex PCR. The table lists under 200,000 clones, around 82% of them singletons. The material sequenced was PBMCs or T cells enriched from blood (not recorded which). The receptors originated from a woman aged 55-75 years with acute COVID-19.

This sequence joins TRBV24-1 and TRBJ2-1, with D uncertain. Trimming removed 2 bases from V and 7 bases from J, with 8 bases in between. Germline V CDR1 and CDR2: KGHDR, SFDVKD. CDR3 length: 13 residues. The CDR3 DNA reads TGTGCCACCAGTGATTCAGTCGGGAATGAGCAGTTCTTC. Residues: CATSDSVGNEQFF.

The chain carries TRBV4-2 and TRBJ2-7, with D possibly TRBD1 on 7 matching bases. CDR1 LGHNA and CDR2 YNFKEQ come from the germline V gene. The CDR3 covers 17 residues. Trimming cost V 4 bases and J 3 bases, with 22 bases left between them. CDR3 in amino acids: CASSLIGGKTGNYEQYF. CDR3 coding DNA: TGTGCCAGCAGCCTAATTGGGGGGAAGACAGGGAACTACGAGCAGTACTTC.

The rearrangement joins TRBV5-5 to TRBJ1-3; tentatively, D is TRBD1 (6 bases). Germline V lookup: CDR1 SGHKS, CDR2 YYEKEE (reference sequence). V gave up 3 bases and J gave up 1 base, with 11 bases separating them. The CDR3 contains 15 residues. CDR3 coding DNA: TGTGCCAGCAGCTCGGACAGAAATTCTGGAAACACCATATATTTT. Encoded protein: CASSSDRNSGNTIYF.

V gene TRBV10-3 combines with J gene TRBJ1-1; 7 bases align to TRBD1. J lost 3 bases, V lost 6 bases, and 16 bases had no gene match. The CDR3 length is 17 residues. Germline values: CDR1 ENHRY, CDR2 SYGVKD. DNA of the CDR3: TGTGCCATCAGCAAAAAAGACAGGGTAATAAGGGACACTGAAGCTTTCTTT. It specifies CAISKKDRVIRDTEAFF.

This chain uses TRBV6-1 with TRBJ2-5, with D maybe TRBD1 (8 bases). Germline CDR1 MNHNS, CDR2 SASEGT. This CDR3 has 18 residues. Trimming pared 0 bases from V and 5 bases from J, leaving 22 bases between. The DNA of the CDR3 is TGTGCCAGCAGTGAAGCGACGGGGGAGGACAGGGAGGGGGAGACCCAGTACTTC. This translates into CASSEATGEDREGETQYF.

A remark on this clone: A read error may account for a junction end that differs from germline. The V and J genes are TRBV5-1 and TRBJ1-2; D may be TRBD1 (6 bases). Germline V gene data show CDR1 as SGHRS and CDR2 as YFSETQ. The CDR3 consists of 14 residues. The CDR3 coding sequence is TGCGCCAGCACCTTGATGACAGGAGATTATGGCTACACCTTC. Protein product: CASTLMTGDYGYTF.

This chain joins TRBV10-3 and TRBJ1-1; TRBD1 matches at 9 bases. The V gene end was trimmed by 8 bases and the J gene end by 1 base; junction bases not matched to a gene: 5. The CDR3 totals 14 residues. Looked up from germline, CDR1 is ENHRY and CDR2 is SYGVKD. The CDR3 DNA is TGTGCCATCGGCCCGGGACAGGGGAACACTGAAGCTTTCTTT. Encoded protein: CAIGPGQGNTEAFF.

The chain's CDR3 is CAISDLGQSTDTQYF. The CDR3 DNA reads as TGTGCCATCAGTGACCTGGGACAGAGTACAGATACGCAGTATTTT. This chain connects TRBV10-3 to TRBJ2-3, with TRBD1 identical over 7 bases. The CDR3 loop spans 15 amino acids. The germline V gene has CDR1 ENHRY and CDR2 SYGVKD. The V and J ends lost 3 bases and 3 bases, in that order; junction bases with no gene match: 6.

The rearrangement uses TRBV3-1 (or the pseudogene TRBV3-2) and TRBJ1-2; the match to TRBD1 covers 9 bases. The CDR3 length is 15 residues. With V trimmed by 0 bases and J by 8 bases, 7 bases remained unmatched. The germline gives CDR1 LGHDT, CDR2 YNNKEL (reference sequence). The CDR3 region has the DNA TGTGCCAGCAGCCAAGAATGGGACAGGGTAAACGGCTACACCTTC. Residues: CASSQEWDRVNGYTF.

CDR3 sequence (DNA): TGTGCCAGCACCCCTCCCGGCCTAGCGGGCTACGAGCAGTACTTC. This codes for CASTPPGLAGYEQYF. J is TRBJ2-7 and V is TRBV7-2, with 8 bases fitting TRBD2. The CDR3 is 15 residues long. CDR1 is SGHTA, CDR2 FQGNSA, per germline. Trimming took 7 bases from V and 3 from J; bases not matched to a gene: 11. The complete variable domain, with remaining parts taken from reference TRBV7-2 and TRBJ2-7, reads GAGVSQSPSNKVTEKGKDVELRCDPISGHTALYWYRQSLGQGLEFLIYFQGNSAPDKSGLPSDRFSAERTGGSVSTLTIQRTQQEDSAVYLCASTPPGLAGYEQYFGPGTRLTVT.

The DNA for the CDR3 is TGTGCCAGCTCTGCTACAGGAGGCGGCGGGAGCTCCTACAATGAGCAGTTCTTC. Translation gives CASSATGGGGSSYNEQFF. This chain joins TRBV18 and TRBJ2-1; TRBD2 agrees at 7 bases. V lost 6 bases to trimming and J lost 0 bases; unmatched junction nucleotides: 14. CDR1 KGHSH and CDR2 LQKENI come from the germline V gene. The CDR3 extends over 18 amino acids.

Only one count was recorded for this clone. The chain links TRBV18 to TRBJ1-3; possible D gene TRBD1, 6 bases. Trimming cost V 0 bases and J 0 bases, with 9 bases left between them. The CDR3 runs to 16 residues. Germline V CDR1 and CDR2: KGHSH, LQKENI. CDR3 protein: CASSPPGQISGNTIYF. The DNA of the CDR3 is TGTGCCAGCTCACCACCGGGACAAATCTCTGGAAACACCATATATTTT.

CDR3: CASSFSGGAISSSETQYF. In DNA form, the CDR3 reads TGTGCCAGCAGCTTTAGCGGGGGGGCCATCTCATCGTCAGAGACCCAGTACTTC. The chain combines TRBV11-3 with TRBJ2-5, with TRBD2 identical over 11 bases. Germline V CDR1 and CDR2: SGHNT, YENEEA. This CDR3 region has 18 residues. V was clipped by 3 bases and J by 4 bases; unmatched bases: 13.

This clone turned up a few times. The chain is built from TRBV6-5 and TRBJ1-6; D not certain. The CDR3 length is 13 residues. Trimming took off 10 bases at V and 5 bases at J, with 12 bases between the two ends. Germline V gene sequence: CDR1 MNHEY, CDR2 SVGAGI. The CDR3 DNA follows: TGTGCCACCAGACAAACGAATAATTCACCCCTCCACTTT. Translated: CATRQTNNSPLHF.

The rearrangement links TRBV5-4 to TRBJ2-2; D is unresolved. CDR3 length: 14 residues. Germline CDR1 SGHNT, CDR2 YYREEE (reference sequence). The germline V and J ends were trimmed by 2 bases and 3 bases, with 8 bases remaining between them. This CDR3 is CASSFLQDTGELFF. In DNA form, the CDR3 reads TGTGCCAGCAGCTTTCTTCAGGACACCGGGGAGCTGTTTTTT.

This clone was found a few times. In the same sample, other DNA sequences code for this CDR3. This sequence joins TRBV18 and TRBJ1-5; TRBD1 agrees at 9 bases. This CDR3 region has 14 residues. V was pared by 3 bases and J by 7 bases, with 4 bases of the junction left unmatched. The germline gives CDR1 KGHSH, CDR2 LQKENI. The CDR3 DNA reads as TGTGCCAGCTCACCGGGGACAGGGAACCAGCCCCAGCATTTT. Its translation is CASSPGTGNQPQHF.

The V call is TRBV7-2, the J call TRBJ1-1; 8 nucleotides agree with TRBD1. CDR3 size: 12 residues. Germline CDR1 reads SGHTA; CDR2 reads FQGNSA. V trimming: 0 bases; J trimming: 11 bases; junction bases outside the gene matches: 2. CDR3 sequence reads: CASSLATGAAFF. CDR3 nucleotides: TGTGCCAGCAGCTTAGCGACAGGGGCGGCTTTCTTT.

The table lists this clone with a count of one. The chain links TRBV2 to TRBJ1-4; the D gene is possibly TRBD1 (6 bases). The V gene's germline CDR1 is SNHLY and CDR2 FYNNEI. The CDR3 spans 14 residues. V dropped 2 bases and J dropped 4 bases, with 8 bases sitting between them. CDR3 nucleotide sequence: TGTGCCAGCAGTGAACAGGGGTTTAATGAAAAACTGTTTTTT. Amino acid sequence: CASSEQGFNEKLFF.

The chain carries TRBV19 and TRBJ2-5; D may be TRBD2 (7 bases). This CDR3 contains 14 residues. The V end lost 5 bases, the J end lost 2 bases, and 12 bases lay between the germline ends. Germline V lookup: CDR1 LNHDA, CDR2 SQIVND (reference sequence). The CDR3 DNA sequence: TGTGCCAGTAGTTCCAAGGGGGGGCAAGAGACCCAGTACTTC. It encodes CASSSKGGQETQYF. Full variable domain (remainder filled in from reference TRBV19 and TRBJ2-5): DGGITQSPKYLFRKEGQNVTLSCEQNLNHDAMYWYRQDPGQGLRLIYYSQIVNDFQKGDIAEGYSVSREKKESFPLTVTSAQKNPTAFYLCASSSKGGQETQYFGPGTRLLVL.

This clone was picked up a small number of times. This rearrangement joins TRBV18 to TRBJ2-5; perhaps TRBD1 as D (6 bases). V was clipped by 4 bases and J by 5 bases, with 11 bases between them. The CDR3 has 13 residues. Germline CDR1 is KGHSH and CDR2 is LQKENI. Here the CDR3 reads CASSLQGPETQYF. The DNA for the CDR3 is TGTGCCAGCTCACTTCAGGGGCCGGAGACCCAGTACTTC.

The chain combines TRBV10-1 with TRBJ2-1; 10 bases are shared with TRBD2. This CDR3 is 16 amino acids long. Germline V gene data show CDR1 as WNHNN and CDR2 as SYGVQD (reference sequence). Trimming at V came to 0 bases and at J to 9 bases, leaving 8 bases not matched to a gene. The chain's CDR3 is CASSESSSGGFGEQFF. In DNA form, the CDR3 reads TGCGCCAGCAGTGAGTCTAGTAGCGGGGGGTTCGGTGAGCAGTTCTTC.